This passage covers 19 T cell receptor beta chains from one sample sequenced in a study of cytomegalovirus exposure and HLA in healthy donors. Repertoires were generated with immunoSEQ multiplex PCR, while TCRdb's copy carries only in-frame clones and drops some. Of 200,000 to 250,000 clones listed, 70% to 90% are singletons. Sequencing was performed on PBMCs. The receptors stem from a woman younger than 35 in good health and CMV-seronegative.

V and J are TRBV7-9 and TRBJ1-2; D is uncertain. Trimming took off 5 bases at V and 0 bases at J, with 13 bases between the two ends. The germline V gene has CDR1 SEHNR and CDR2 FQNEAQ (reference sequence). The CDR3 contains 15 residues. The CDR3 DNA follows: TGTGCCAGCAGCGGGCCCTTAGCTTCTAACTATGGCTACACCTTC. This gives the protein CASSGPLASNYGYTF.

This chain uses TRBV2 with TRBJ2-7; 15 bases line up with TRBD2. V lost 6 bases, J lost 7 bases, and 7 bases stayed unmatched. The CDR3 has 15 amino acids. Germline loops: CDR1 SNHLY, CDR2 FYNNEI. The CDR3 nucleotides are TGTGCCAGCAGAGTGGGACTAGCGGGAGGCAATGAGCAGTACTTC. Encoded protein: CASRVGLAGGNEQYF.

The chain recombines TRBV6-6 with TRBJ2-1; D is unclear. The CDR3 spans 13 residues. The V gene's germline CDR1 is MNHNY and CDR2 SVGAGI (reference sequence). Trimming took off 2 bases at V and 4 bases at J, with 6 bases between the two ends. The CDR3 nucleotides are TGTGCCAGCAGTTACGAAGGTTACAATGAGCAGTTCTTC. It codes for CASSYEGYNEQFF.

This clone was counted a few times. This chain links TRBV30 with TRBJ2-7; D might be TRBD2 (7 bases). Trimming shortened V by 2 bases and J by 2 bases, and 13 bases separated the two germline ends. The CDR3 spans 14 residues. Germline V lookup: CDR1 GTSNPN, CDR2 SVGIG (reference sequence). CDR3 residues: CAWSITGRAYEQYF. The CDR3 region has the DNA TGTGCCTGGAGTATAACAGGGAGGGCCTACGAGCAGTACTTC.

The chain has TRBV27 and TRBJ2-1; TRBD2 matches 7 bases. V trimming: 0 bases; J trimming: 10 bases; junction bases outside the gene matches: 12. The CDR3 sequence is 16 residues long. Per the germline V gene, CDR1 is MNHEY and CDR2 is SMNVEV (reference sequence). The CDR3 DNA reads as TGTGCCAGCAGTTTATCTGGGCTAGCGGTCCGGGGGGAGCAGTTCTTC. It specifies CASSLSGLAVRGEQFF.

The chain has TRBV4-1 and TRBJ1-2, with 7 bases fitting TRBD1. This CDR3 is 14 amino acids long. V trimming: 0 bases; J trimming: 4 bases; junction bases outside the gene matches: 2. Germline loops: CDR1 MGHRA, CDR2 YSYEKL. The CDR3 region is CASSQEDRTYGYTF. The CDR3 DNA is TGCGCCAGCAGCCAAGAGGACAGGACCTATGGCTACACCTTC.

The chain couples TRBV27 to TRBJ2-5, with 7 bases aligning to TRBD1. Trimming at V came to 5 bases and at J to 1 base, leaving 10 bases not matched to a gene. The CDR3 has 16 amino acids. Germline CDR1 MNHEY, CDR2 SMNVEV (reference sequence). The chain's CDR3 is CASSLLRDSFQETQYF. In nucleotides, the CDR3 is TGTGCCAGCAGTCTCCTCCGGGACAGCTTCCAAGAGACCCAGTACTTC.

Only a few counts were recorded for this clone. The chain carries TRBV12-5 and TRBJ2-7, with 14 positions matching TRBD2. V dropped 0 bases and J dropped 4; count of bases not matched to a gene: 5. CDR1 LGHNT and CDR2 FRNRAP come from the germline V gene. The length of the CDR3 is 17 residues. The DNA for the CDR3 is TGTGCTAGTGGTTTGGTTGGGACTAGCGGGAGTGTTTACGAGCAGTACTTC. The encoded protein is CASGLVGTSGSVYEQYF.

The genes are TRBV2 and TRBJ2-2; 8 bases line up with TRBD1. Germline CDR1 and CDR2: SNHLY and FYNNEI. This CDR3 region has 14 residues. J lost 6 bases, V lost 5 bases, and 5 bases had no gene match. CDR3 sequence: CASSPGQGAGELFF. CDR3 nucleotide sequence: TGTGCCAGCAGTCCTGGACAGGGCGCCGGGGAGCTGTTTTTT.

The V call is TRBV7-9, the J call TRBJ2-1, with D tentatively TRBD2 (5 bases). This CDR3 region has 13 residues. Looked up from germline, CDR1 is SEHNR and CDR2 is FQNEAQ (reference sequence). V lost 6 bases to trimming and J lost 6 bases, with 12 bases between them. This CDR3 is CASRPTEGNEQFF. The CDR3 nucleotides are TGTGCCAGCAGGCCAACAGAGGGCAATGAGCAGTTCTTC.

This clone occurred a few times. The rearrangement links TRBV5-1 to TRBJ2-5; TRBD1 or TRBD2 may be the D gene (6 bases each). The length of the CDR3 is 13 residues. Deletions cut 1 base from V and 6 bases from J, with 10 bases between. Germline V gene sequence: CDR1 SGHRS, CDR2 YFSETQ. This chain's CDR3 is CASSLSGGQTQYF. The CDR3, as DNA: TGCGCCAGCAGCTTGTCTGGGGGGCAGACCCAGTACTTC.

The gene calls are TRBV28 and TRBJ2-3; D is perhaps TRBD1 (7 bases). Germline V gene data show CDR1 as MDHEN and CDR2 as SYDVKM. V lost 7 bases and J 3 bases, leaving 14 bases between the germline ends. The CDR3 has 14 amino acids. CDR3 residues: CASIRQGGTDTQYF. CDR3 bases: TGTGCCAGCATCCGACAGGGAGGAACAGATACGCAGTATTTT. Full variable domain (missing parts from reference TRBV28 and TRBJ2-3): DVKVTQSSRYLVKRTGEKVFLECVQDMDHENMFWYRQDPGLGLRLIYFSYDVKMKEKGDIPEGYSVSREKKERFSLILESASTNQTSMYLCASIRQGGTDTQYFGPGTRLTVL.

The chain joins TRBV27 to TRBJ2-5, with 7 bases matching TRBD1. The junction had 3 bases not matched to a gene; V was cut back by 3 bases and J by 2 bases. The CDR3 is made up of 14 amino acids. Germline V lookup: CDR1 MNHEY, CDR2 SMNVEV (reference sequence). This chain's CDR3 is CASSLDRWQETQYF. The CDR3 DNA reads TGTGCCAGCAGTTTGGACAGGTGGCAAGAGACCCAGTACTTC.

The chain uses TRBV6-5 and TRBJ1-1, with D uncertain. The V gene lost 2 bases and the J gene lost 3 bases, with 13 bases spanning the gap. Germline lookup yields CDR1 MNHEY and CDR2 SVGAGI. The CDR3 length is 15 residues. For the CDR3, the DNA is TGTGCCAGCAGTTACGGACTGGGAAGGGACACTGAAGCTTTCTTT. Translation gives CASSYGLGRDTEAFF.

The V call is TRBV30, the J call TRBJ2-5, with D perhaps matching TRBD2 (6 bases). The ends were cut back, 3 bases at V and 0 bases at J, with 23 bases in the middle. Germline lookup yields CDR1 GTSNPN and CDR2 SVGIG (reference sequence). This CDR3 spans 18 amino acids. The CDR3 spells CAWSGGRGSAGHQETQYF. In DNA form, the CDR3 reads TGTGCCTGGAGCGGGGGTCGGGGATCGGCGGGGCACCAAGAGACCCAGTACTTC. Variable domain in full (rest from reference TRBV30 and TRBJ2-5): SQTIHQWPATLVQPVGSPLSLECTVEGTSNPNLYWYRQAAGRGLQLLFYSVGIGQISSEVPQNLSASRPQDRQFILSSKKLLLSDSGFYLCAWSGGRGSAGHQETQYFGPGTRLLVL.

This chain uses TRBV15 with TRBJ2-4; 16 bases align to TRBD2. The germline gives CDR1 LNHNV, CDR2 YYDKDF (reference sequence). CDR3 size: 19 residues. With V trimmed by 5 bases and J by 5 bases, 12 bases remained unmatched. For the CDR3, the DNA is TGTGCCACCAGCCGCCTCTCCGGGACTAGCGGGGGGGGTGAAAACATTCAGTACTTC. This gives the protein CATSRLSGTSGGGENIQYF.

The chain is built from TRBV11-1 and TRBJ2-7; D is uncertain. The CDR3 runs to 12 residues. Trimming left V 2 bases short and J 3 bases short, with 5 bases between. Germline V gene data show CDR1 as SGHAT and CDR2 as FQDESV (reference sequence). This CDR3 reads CASSLTRYEQYF. CDR3 bases: TGTGCCAGCAGCTTAACACGCTACGAGCAGTACTTC. Filled out from reference TRBV11-1 and TRBJ2-7, the complete variable domain reads EAEVAQSPRYKITEKSQAVAFWCDPISGHATLYWYRQILGQGPELLVQFQDESVVDDSQLPKDRFSAERLKGVDSTLKIQPAELGDSAMYLCASSLTRYEQYFGPGTRLTVT.

The rearrangement joins TRBV2 to TRBJ1-2; 7 bases agree with TRBD1. CDR3 length: 15 residues. Germline V gene sequence: CDR1 SNHLY, CDR2 FYNNEI. The trim removed 4 bases at V and 5 bases at J, leaving 10 bases unmatched. The CDR3 protein is CASSGTGGGTYGYTF. The DNA for the CDR3 is TGTGCCAGCAGTGGGACAGGTGGGGGAACGTATGGCTACACCTTC.

The chain carries TRBV5-1 and TRBJ1-2; 10 nucleotides align to TRBD1. The CDR3 is 16 residues long. CDR1 SGHRS and CDR2 YFSETQ come from the germline V gene. V lost 4 bases to trimming and J lost 8 bases; unmatched junction nucleotides: 14. This CDR3 is CASSPAPGQGKRGYTF. The CDR3 bases are TGCGCCAGCAGCCCCGCCCCGGGACAGGGGAAGAGAGGCTACACCTTC.